This passage covers 20 T cell receptor beta chains from one sample sequenced in a study of CD8+ T cells in alopecia areata. cDNA serving as the sequencing template came from extracted, reverse transcribed RNA. The method was immunoSEQ multiplex PCR; TCRdb's version includes in-frame clones alone and lacks a portion of them. Here the sample spans roughly 150,000 clones, under 60% being singletons. This material consisted of CD8+ T cells sorted from blood, taken at week 0. The receptor set was obtained from a human donor with alopecia areata.

This rearrangement joins TRBV4-3 to TRBJ2-5; 7 nucleotides align to TRBD2. This CDR3 contains 15 residues. V shed 1 base, J shed 1 base, and the junction held 3 bases outside the gene matches. In germline, CDR1 is LGHNA, CDR2 YSLEER. As DNA, the CDR3 is TGCGCCAGCAGCCAAGTCCCGGGGGGCCAAGAGACCCAGTACTTC. It is translated as CASSQVPGGQETQYF.

The genes are TRBV6-5 and TRBJ1-5; D gene uncertain. Trimming removed 5 bases at V and 1 base at J, with 6 bases between. The CDR3 length is 13 residues. Germline lookup yields CDR1 MNHEY and CDR2 SVGAGI. CDR3: CASSAGSNQPQHF. CDR3 sequence (DNA): TGTGCCAGCAGTGCCGGGAGCAATCAGCCCCAGCATTTT.

The chain has TRBV30 and TRBJ1-2, with 12 bases that match TRBD1. The CDR3 has 18 amino acids. The germline V gene encodes CDR1 GTSNPN and CDR2 SVGIG (reference sequence). The V and J ends lost 1 base and 2 bases, in that order; junction bases with no gene match: 11. The chain's CDR3 is CAWSAGPGQGALNYGYTF. DNA for the CDR3: TGTGCCTGGAGTGCGGGCCCGGGACAGGGGGCCCTAAACTATGGCTACACCTTC.

The V call is TRBV30, the J call TRBJ1-2; D is uncertain. The germline gives CDR1 GTSNPN, CDR2 SVGIG (reference sequence). V was shortened by 3 bases and J by 8 bases, with 16 bases between the two germline ends. The CDR3 has 13 residues. The CDR3 DNA is TGTGCCTGGAGGCTCGGTTCGGGTATCGGCTACACCTTC. Translated, it gives CAWRLGSGIGYTF.

This clone was recorded a few times. This chain connects TRBV29-1 to TRBJ2-7, with a tentative D call TRBD1 (5 bases). This CDR3 has 12 amino acids. V dropped 5 bases and J dropped 2 bases, with 10 bases sitting between them. The germline CDR1 and CDR2 sequences are SQVTM and ANQGSEA. This CDR3 is CSVLQATYEQYF. The CDR3 coding sequence is TGCAGCGTTCTACAGGCGACCTACGAGCAGTACTTC.

J is TRBJ2-4 and V is TRBV27; 9 bases match TRBD2. The CDR3 is made up of 15 amino acids. Germline CDR1 reads MNHEY; CDR2 reads SMNVEV (reference sequence). Unmatched junction bases numbered 9, after V lost 6 bases and J lost 6 bases. CDR3 loop: CASSPSGGLGNIQYF. The CDR3 region has the DNA TGTGCCAGCAGCCCCAGCGGGGGGCTTGGAAACATTCAGTACTTC.

The chain joins TRBV30 to TRBJ1-2; D is unclear. V gave up 1 base and J gave up 7 bases, with 16 bases separating them. The germline CDR1 and CDR2 sequences are GTSNPN and SVGIG (reference sequence). The CDR3 is made up of 14 amino acids. The CDR3 reads CAWSDSLFGIGYTF. CDR3 in DNA: TGTGCCTGGAGTGATTCCCTCTTTGGCATTGGCTACACCTTC.

This clone appeared a few times. V usage is TRBV10-3 and J usage is TRBJ1-1, with D unresolved. From germline, CDR1 is ENHRY and CDR2 SYGVKD. This CDR3 contains 11 residues. Between the trimmed V and J ends, which lost 5 bases and 7 bases, there was a span of 8 bases. The CDR3 DNA sequence: TGTGCCATCAGTAGCGGGAGTGAAGCTTTCTTT. It yields the protein CAISSGSEAFF.

This chain connects TRBV19 to TRBJ2-7, with D hard to call. Trimming stripped 3 bases from V and 0 bases from J, with 9 bases between. The CDR3 totals 14 residues. CDR1 and CDR2 (germline): LNHDA, SQIVND (reference sequence). The DNA of the CDR3 is TGTGCCAGTAGTATCACGGCGAGCTCCTACGAGCAGTACTTC. This codes for CASSITASSYEQYF.

This clone was counted ten times or more. This CDR3 reads CASSYSRNSGANVLTF. The CDR3, as DNA: TGTGCCAGCAGTTACTCTAGGAACTCTGGGGCCAACGTCCTGACTTTC. J is TRBJ2-6 and V is TRBV6-6; no clear D gene. Trimming pared 0 bases from V and 0 bases from J, leaving 6 bases between. Germline lookup yields CDR1 MNHNY and CDR2 SVGAGI (reference sequence). This CDR3 comprises 16 residues.

V usage is TRBV2 and J usage is TRBJ2-3; D perhaps matches TRBD2 (7 bases). Germline loops: CDR1 SNHLY, CDR2 FYNNEI. V was shortened by 2 bases and J by 2 bases, with 14 bases between the two germline ends. The CDR3 is 16 amino acids. The chain's CDR3 is CASSERGRVLTDTQYF. In nucleotides, the CDR3 is TGTGCCAGCAGTGAAAGGGGGAGGGTACTCACAGATACGCAGTATTTT.

This chain connects TRBV5-6 to TRBJ2-1; 7 bases map to TRBD2. CDR1 is SGHDT and CDR2 is YYEEEE in the germline V gene. V trimming: 4 bases; J trimming: 7 bases; junction bases outside the gene matches: 14. There are 16 residues in the CDR3. The CDR3 nucleotides are TGTGCCAGCAGCGCCCCCGGGGAGGGGAGCAGGAATGAGCAGTTCTTC. Amino acids: CASSAPGEGSRNEQFF.

This clone was seen a few times. The chain carries TRBV7-7 and TRBJ2-2, with 13 positions matching TRBD2. With V trimmed by 5 bases and J by 0 bases, 3 bases remained unmatched. Germline V lookup: CDR1 SSHAT, CDR2 FNYEAQ (reference sequence). The CDR3 runs 17 residues. The CDR3, as DNA: TGTGCCAGCAGCATAGGACTAGCGGGGGCGAACACCGGGGAGCTGTTTTTT. This translates into CASSIGLAGANTGELFF.

For this clone: A far bigger clonotype differs at one base, so this is likely a read error. The chain has TRBV5-4 and TRBJ2-7, with 11 bases that match TRBD2. The V segment lost 0 bases and the J segment 1 base; nucleotides outside the gene matches: 3. Germline CDR1 is SGHNT and CDR2 is YYREEE (reference sequence). The CDR3 consists of 16 residues. The CDR3 protein is CASSLGGTSGSYEQYF. The CDR3 bases are TGTGCCAGCAGCTTGGGGGGGACTAGCGGATCCTACGAGCAGTACTTC. The whole variable domain, remainder taken from reference TRBV5-4 and TRBJ2-7, is ETGVTQSPTHLIKTRGQQVTLRCSSQSGHNTVSWYQQALGQGPQFIFQYYREEENGRGNFPPRFSGLQFPNYSSELNVNALELDDSALYLCASSLGGTSGSYEQYFGPGTRLTVT.

J is TRBJ1-2 and V is TRBV20-1, with D hard to call. The germline V gene encodes CDR1 DFQATT and CDR2 SNEGSKA (reference sequence). CDR3 length: 11 amino acids. Trimming took off 3 bases at V and 5 bases at J, with 7 bases between the two ends. The CDR3 here is CSARGRYGYTF. Written as DNA, the CDR3 is TGCAGTGCTAGGGGAAGGTATGGCTACACCTTC.

This clone was observed a handful of times. The rearrangement joins TRBV7-9 to TRBJ2-1; 9 bases are a match to TRBD2. This CDR3 has 13 residues. Germline V gene sequence: CDR1 SEHNR, CDR2 FQNEAQ (reference sequence). The junction had 6 bases not matched to a gene; V was cut back by 6 bases and J by 9 bases. The CDR3 sequence: CASRGLAGSEQFF. DNA for the CDR3: TGTGCCAGCAGGGGACTAGCAGGGAGTGAGCAGTTCTTC.

J is TRBJ2-1 and V is TRBV2; 10 positions match TRBD2. CDR3 length equals 15 residues. Trimming cost V 6 bases and J 3 bases; bases outside gene matches: 5. The germline gives CDR1 SNHLY, CDR2 FYNNEI. CDR3 in DNA: TGTGCCAGCAGATCGCGGACTAGCGGCTACAATGAGCAGTTCTTC. Amino acids: CASRSRTSGYNEQFF.

This sequence joins TRBV2 and TRBJ1-5; 7 nucleotides agree with TRBD1. Germline-derived CDR1 and CDR2 are SNHLY and FYNNEI. The CDR3 is made up of 17 amino acids. V lost 9 bases and J lost 5; bases outside the gene matches: 19. The CDR3 is CASRGGRGITVDQPQHF. CDR3 nucleotides: TGTGCCAGTCGAGGGGGCAGGGGGATAACTGTAGATCAGCCCCAGCATTTT.

The V and J genes are TRBV13 and TRBJ2-5; tentatively, D is TRBD2 (6 bases). The CDR3 length is 14 residues. V shed 4 bases and J shed 5 bases, with 14 bases lying between them. Germline values: CDR1 PRHDT, CDR2 FYEKMQ (reference sequence). CDR3 region: CASSSQGGGETQYF. In DNA form, the CDR3 reads TGTGCCAGCAGCTCCCAGGGAGGTGGTGAGACCCAGTACTTC.

The rearrangement links TRBV30 to TRBJ1-3; D ambiguous. The ends were cut back, 2 bases at V and 0 bases at J, with 5 bases in the middle. The germline CDR1 and CDR2 sequences are GTSNPN and SVGIG (reference sequence). The CDR3 has 13 residues. The chain's CDR3 is CAWSMDSGNTIYF. Written as DNA, the CDR3 is TGTGCCTGGAGTATGGACTCTGGAAACACCATATATTTT.